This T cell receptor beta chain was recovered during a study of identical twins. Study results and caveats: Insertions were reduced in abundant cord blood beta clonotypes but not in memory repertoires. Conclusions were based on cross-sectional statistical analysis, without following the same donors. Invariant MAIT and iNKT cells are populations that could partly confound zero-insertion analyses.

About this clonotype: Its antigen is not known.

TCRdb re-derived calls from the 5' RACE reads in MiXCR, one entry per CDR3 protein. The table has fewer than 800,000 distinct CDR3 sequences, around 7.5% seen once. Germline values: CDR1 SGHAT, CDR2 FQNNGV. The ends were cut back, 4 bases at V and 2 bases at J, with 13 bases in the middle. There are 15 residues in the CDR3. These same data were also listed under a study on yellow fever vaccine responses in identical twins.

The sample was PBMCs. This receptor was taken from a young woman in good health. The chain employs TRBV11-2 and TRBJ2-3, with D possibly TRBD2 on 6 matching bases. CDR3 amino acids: CASSSSAGPTDTQYF. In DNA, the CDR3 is TGTGCCAGCAGCTCCTCGGCGGGGCCCACAGATACGCAGTATTTT.